This T cell receptor beta chain was retrieved from a study of CD8 T cells in Susac syndrome. Random hexamers were used to reverse transcribe roughly 0.45 to 1 ug of RNA. Coverage of TCR beta CDR3 amplification by immunoSEQ multiplex PCR extended to 54 Vbeta and 13 Jbeta. TCRdb redid the calling of the immunoSEQ multiplex PCR reads with MiXCR, one entry per CDR3 protein. Found here are approximately 150,000 distinct CDR3 sequences, about 90% of them singletons; the top ten hold under 0.085%. V lost 0 bases and J 1 base, leaving 11 bases between the germline ends. Germline values: CDR1 MGHRA, CDR2 YSYEKL. This CDR3 comprises 16 residues.

The origin of this receptor is a human donor in good health. The chain employs TRBV4-1 and TRBJ2-3; D perhaps matches TRBD1 (5 bases). Sequenced material: CD4+ T cells from PBMCs. CDR3 in DNA: TGCGCCAGCAGCCAAGATCAGGGCAGGGGCACAGATACGCAGTATTTT. Its protein product is CASSQDQGRGTDTQYF.